This TCR beta chain was observed in a study of T-cell reconstitution after alpha-beta-depleted transplantation in children (dated by TCRdb to between 2015 and 2016). Turning to the overall study: T-cell immune reconstitution after TCRalphabeta/CD19-depleted allogeneic hematopoietic cell transplantation in children was quantitatively tracked in the study by means of TCR repertoire profiling.

As for this clonotype: This receptor's antigen is unknown. Per-base quality was not reported, and no clone a single base away is much larger than it.

Based on the germline V gene (reference sequence), the CDR1 and CDR2 sequences are DFQATT and SNEGSKA. V is trimmed back by 1 base and J by 2 bases, and the junction contains 11 bases that no gene match accounts for. Measured from the cysteine to the phenylalanine, the CDR3 is 18 residues long. Left in the record is the CDR3 DNA by itself, 54 bases read in frame from the first base. The method was PCR. Sequencing instrument: Illumina HiSeq 2500. To normalize quantification of the TCRbeta repertoire, the TCR libraries were built with molecular barcoding that relied on unique molecular identifiers. The public reads were reanalyzed by TCRdb: fastp trimming at Q25, MiXCR alignment, in-frame beta chains only. Rows matching on CDR3 protein sequence are summarized as one entry with the most common DNA and genes. This sample gives roughly 500,000 distinct CDR3 sequences in total; approximately 32% of them show up just once. 2% to 3% of the sample belongs to the ten largest clones.

This clonotype originated in a human donor who donated a stem cell graft to a child with aplastic anemia. The chain links TRBV20-1 with TRBJ2-1, with 10 middle bases fitting TRBD2. Sequences were derived from PBMCs from the stem cell graft donor, sampled from the stem cell graft. The CDR3 amino acid sequence is: CSARVGLARLYTYNEQFF. The sequenced DNA: TGCAGTGCTAGAGTGGGACTAGCGAGACTTTACACCTACAATGAGCAGTTCTTC.